This TCR beta chain was documented in a study of cytomegalovirus exposure and HLA in healthy donors. Study outcomes and limitations: A likely sequencing artifact accounted for one observed cluster of highly shared sequence variants. About 87% or about 30% of the time was how often most TCR beta V segments were productive, according to an earlier analysis. The study designated 150 to 200 TCR beta chains cytomegalovirus-associated. Among CMV-associated TCR beta chains, most appeared HLA-restricted in a later analysis.

The PCR contained 60 Vbeta and 13 Jbeta primers. The table came from immunoSEQ multiplex PCR; TCRdb's copy has only in-frame clones and leaves some out. The profile shows around 160,000 clones, roughly 72% of them singletons. Details on this clone: The antigen is not known.

V trimming: 0 bases; J trimming: 2 bases; junction bases outside the gene matches: 11. In germline, CDR1 is SEHNR, CDR2 FQNEAQ (reference sequence). The CDR3 has 18 residues. Sequencing input: PBMCs. This TCR was sampled from a woman aged 40 to 55 in good health and CMV-seronegative. The chain is built from TRBV7-9 and TRBJ2-3; TRBD1 matches at 7 bases. This chain's CDR3 is CASSLAYQDRSLTDTQYF. In nucleotides, the CDR3 is TGTGCCAGCAGCTTAGCCTACCAGGACAGGAGTCTCACAGATACGCAGTATTTT.